This T cell receptor beta chain was identified in a study of spatial heterogeneity in lung cancer. On the study more broadly: The study observed each unique TCR and UMI combination more than ten times on average in raw reads.

Points from the study as a whole: Compared with follow-up, resection was when ubiquitous expanded tumor TCRs appeared in blood more.

This clonotype was seen many times. Its target is not known. Trimming stripped 2 bases from V and 6 bases from J, with 12 bases between. The CDR3 consists of 14 residues. Germline CDR1 SGHTA, CDR2 FQGTGA. Time point specified: sample taken at primary tumor resection. Untreated early-stage non-small cell lung cancer patients, fewer than 85 in total, were the donors. Unsorted tumor, nontumor lung tissue or cryopreserved PBMC supplied the whole RNA. TCRdb reprocessed the 5' RACE reads with MiXCR, giving one entry per CDR3 protein. The sample lists about 25,000 distinct CDR3 sequences, 7% occurring once. The chain uses TRBV7-3 and TRBJ2-3; D may be TRBD1 (5 bases). The sample in question was PBMCs, obtained at surgery. This clonotype originated in a male donor with early-stage non-small cell lung cancer. CDR3 loop: CASSLQGVWDTQYF. The CDR3 nucleotides read TGTGCCAGCAGCTTACAAGGGGTGTGGGATACGCAGTATTTT.